This is a list of T cell receptor beta chains from one sample in a study of blood T cell repertoires in COVID-19. Sequenced by immunoSEQ multiplex PCR; TCRdb stores in-frame clones only, minus some. The sample carries 200,000 to 250,000 clones, roughly nine tenths recorded once. Sample: peripheral blood. Source of these receptors: a woman aged 45-65 years with acute or convalescent COVID-19. Each CDR3 is given with its conserved first and last residue. Each record gives: D gene, V gene, clone size, J gene, CDR3 DNA, CDR3 protein. The D gene is left open where the match is weak. Part of the rows lack a size; the others show once, few, many or a class for expanded clones.

d_call: -; v_call: TRBV5-6; clone_size: -; j_call: TRBJ1-5; cdr3_nt: TGTGCCAGCAGCTTGCGCGGGCCCAATAGCAATCAGCCCCAGCATTTT; cdr3_aa: CASSLRGPNSNQPQHF
d_call: TRBD2; v_call: TRBV7-2; clone_size: -; j_call: TRBJ2-5; cdr3_nt: TGTGCCAGCAGCTTATGGTCTAGCGGGGTTCAGGGGGAGACCCAGTACTTC; cdr3_aa: CASSLWSSGVQGETQYF
d_call: TRBD1; v_call: TRBV5-4; clone_size: -; j_call: TRBJ2-7; cdr3_nt: TGTGCCAGCAGCTCCCAGGGGGTTTATGGAGAGCAGTACTTC; cdr3_aa: CASSSQGVYGEQYF
d_call: TRBD1; v_call: TRBV7-9; clone_size: -; j_call: TRBJ1-2; cdr3_nt: TGTGCCAGCAGCCCGCAATCGACAGGGGGAAATATGAGCGGCTACACCTTC; cdr3_aa: CASSPQSTGGNMSGYTF
d_call: -; v_call: TRBV2; clone_size: -; j_call: TRBJ1-3; cdr3_nt: TGTGCCAGCAGTGTCTGGGCCGGCTCTGGAAACACCATATATTTT; cdr3_aa: CASSVWAGSGNTIYF
d_call: TRBD2; v_call: TRBV18; clone_size: -; j_call: TRBJ2-4; cdr3_nt: TGTGCCAGCTCACCACAGAGACTAGCGGGGAAAAACATTCAGTACTTC; cdr3_aa: CASSPQRLAGKNIQYF
d_call: -; v_call: TRBV18; clone_size: -; j_call: TRBJ2-5; cdr3_nt: TGTGCCAGCTCACCACCGTCGGGCCAAGAGACCCAGTACTTC; cdr3_aa: CASSPPSGQETQYF
d_call: TRBD2; v_call: TRBV3-1/TRBV3-2; clone_size: once; j_call: TRBJ2-5; cdr3_nt: TGTGCCAGCAGCCCGGGGGGGGCGGGCCTAACCCAGTACTTC; cdr3_aa: CASSPGGAGLTQYF
d_call: TRBD1; v_call: TRBV4-1; clone_size: few; j_call: TRBJ1-3; cdr3_nt: TGCGCCAGCAGCCATGGGACAGGGTCTGGAAACACCATATATTTT; cdr3_aa: CASSHGTGSGNTIYF
d_call: TRBD1; v_call: TRBV19; clone_size: once; j_call: TRBJ1-5; cdr3_nt: TGTGCCGCAAACAGGGGGTTCAATCAGCCCCAGCATTTT; cdr3_aa: CAANRGFNQPQHF
d_call: TRBD2; v_call: TRBV7-9; clone_size: -; j_call: TRBJ2-7; cdr3_nt: TGTGCCAGCAGCCCAAGACTAGCGGGAGCCTCCTACGAGCAGTACTTC; cdr3_aa: CASSPRLAGASYEQYF
d_call: TRBD2; v_call: TRBV19; clone_size: -; j_call: TRBJ2-3; cdr3_nt: TGTGCCAGTACCTTTTCTAGCGGGGGGCAGGATACGCAGTATTTT; cdr3_aa: CASTFSSGGQDTQYF
d_call: -; v_call: TRBV18; clone_size: -; j_call: TRBJ2-6; cdr3_nt: TGTGCCAGCTCACCCGACAGCGCTGGGGCCAACGTCCTGACTTTC; cdr3_aa: CASSPDSAGANVLTF
d_call: -; v_call: TRBV2; clone_size: -; j_call: TRBJ2-2; cdr3_nt: TGTGCCAGCAGCGGAACGGGGGGGGAGCTGTTTTTT; cdr3_aa: CASSGTGGELFF
d_call: -; v_call: TRBV27; clone_size: -; j_call: TRBJ1-3; cdr3_nt: TGTGCCAGCAGTCAGGACAGTAATGGAAACACCATATATTTT; cdr3_aa: CASSQDSNGNTIYF
d_call: -; v_call: TRBV5-1; clone_size: once; j_call: TRBJ2-5; cdr3_nt: TGCGCCAGCAGCTTTAGGCAGGGTGAAGAGACCCAGTACTTC; cdr3_aa: CASSFRQGEETQYF
d_call: TRBD2; v_call: TRBV7-6; clone_size: -; j_call: TRBJ2-2; cdr3_nt: TGTGCCAGCAGCCAGTGGACTAGCGGGGGGGCAACCGGGGAGCTGTTTTTT; cdr3_aa: CASSQWTSGGATGELFF
d_call: TRBD1; v_call: TRBV30; clone_size: -; j_call: TRBJ1-4; cdr3_nt: TGTGCCTGGAGTGTAACGGGACAGGGAAATGAAAAACTGTTTTTT; cdr3_aa: CAWSVTGQGNEKLFF
d_call: -; v_call: TRBV6-1; clone_size: -; j_call: TRBJ1-2; cdr3_nt: TGTGCCAGCAGTTCCCCTCAGGGGAACTATGGCTACACCTTC; cdr3_aa: CASSSPQGNYGYTF
d_call: TRBD2; v_call: TRBV9; clone_size: -; j_call: TRBJ2-3; cdr3_nt: TGTGCCAGCAGCCACGGTAGTCTGGCTAGCGGGTTCCACGACGGCACAGATACGCAGTATTTT; cdr3_aa: CASSHGSLASGFHDGTDTQYF
d_call: TRBD2; v_call: TRBV4-1; clone_size: -; j_call: TRBJ2-7; cdr3_nt: TGCGCCAGCAGCGCCACCGGGACTAGCGGGATGGAGCAGTACTTC; cdr3_aa: CASSATGTSGMEQYF
d_call: -; v_call: TRBV19; clone_size: -; j_call: TRBJ2-2; cdr3_nt: TGTGCCAGTAATCGAGGGGGGGACACCGGGGAGCTGTTTTTT; cdr3_aa: CASNRGGDTGELFF
d_call: TRBD1; v_call: TRBV6-1; clone_size: -; j_call: TRBJ2-1; cdr3_nt: TGTGCCAGCAGTGTCTCACTTTGGGACAGCTCCAATGAGCAGTTCTTC; cdr3_aa: CASSVSLWDSSNEQFF
d_call: -; v_call: TRBV4-2; clone_size: once; j_call: TRBJ2-2; cdr3_nt: TGTGCCAGCAGCCAAGACCGAGGTCCCGGGGAGCTGTTTTTT; cdr3_aa: CASSQDRGPGELFF
d_call: -; v_call: TRBV6-2/TRBV6-3; clone_size: -; j_call: TRBJ1-5; cdr3_nt: TGTGCCAGCAGTTCCCTGAGCAGGGATCAGCCCCAGCATTTT; cdr3_aa: CASSSLSRDQPQHF
d_call: -; v_call: TRBV9; clone_size: -; j_call: TRBJ2-1; cdr3_nt: TGTGCCAGCAGCGTAGAGTGGGCAGGGTGGAATGAGCAGTTCTTC; cdr3_aa: CASSVEWAGWNEQFF
d_call: TRBD2; v_call: TRBV7-9; clone_size: -; j_call: TRBJ2-5; cdr3_nt: TGTGCCAGCAGCTTACTAGCGGGGAACCAAGAGACCCAGTACTTC; cdr3_aa: CASSLLAGNQETQYF
d_call: TRBD2; v_call: TRBV3-1/TRBV3-2; clone_size: once; j_call: TRBJ2-1; cdr3_nt: TGTGCCAGCAGCCCGGCAGGGACTACTTTGGCGAATGAGCAGTTCTTC; cdr3_aa: CASSPAGTTLANEQFF
d_call: -; v_call: TRBV4-3; clone_size: -; j_call: TRBJ1-1; cdr3_nt: TGCGCCAGCAGCCAAGTGTTAGACATGAACACTGAAGCTTTCTTT; cdr3_aa: CASSQVLDMNTEAFF
d_call: TRBD2; v_call: TRBV10-1; clone_size: -; j_call: TRBJ2-4; cdr3_nt: TGCGCCAGCAGTGAGGGGCTAGCGGGAGGACGAAACATTCAGTACTTC; cdr3_aa: CASSEGLAGGRNIQYF
d_call: TRBD1; v_call: TRBV18; clone_size: -; j_call: TRBJ2-1; cdr3_nt: TGTGCCAGCTCACCGTCAGGGGGCTCGCATGGGCAGTTCTTC; cdr3_aa: CASSPSGGSHGQFF
d_call: TRBD1; v_call: TRBV11-3; clone_size: -; j_call: TRBJ2-4; cdr3_nt: TGTGCCAGCAGCCCTGACAGGGGCGGCATTCAGTACTTC; cdr3_aa: CASSPDRGGIQYF
d_call: TRBD2; v_call: TRBV6-5; clone_size: once; j_call: TRBJ2-1; cdr3_nt: TGTGCCAGCAGTTACGCGGGGGATGAGCAGTTCTTC; cdr3_aa: CASSYAGDEQFF
d_call: -; v_call: TRBV6-6; clone_size: once; j_call: TRBJ1-1; cdr3_nt: TGTGCCACCGCGGGACCGAACACTGAAGCTTTCTTT; cdr3_aa: CATAGPNTEAFF
d_call: TRBD1; v_call: TRBV10-3; clone_size: -; j_call: TRBJ2-7; cdr3_nt: TGTGCCATCAGTGAGTCAGGGGACAGCTACGAGCAGTACTTC; cdr3_aa: CAISESGDSYEQYF
d_call: TRBD1; v_call: TRBV5-4; clone_size: once; j_call: TRBJ2-5; cdr3_nt: TGTGCCAGCAGCTCCGGGGACAGGACGAGGGAGACCCAGTACTTC; cdr3_aa: CASSSGDRTRETQYF
d_call: TRBD1; v_call: TRBV7-9; clone_size: once; j_call: TRBJ2-5; cdr3_nt: TGTGCCAGCAGCTCATGGACAGGGGGACAAGAGACCCAGTACTTC; cdr3_aa: CASSSWTGGQETQYF
d_call: TRBD1; v_call: TRBV5-4; clone_size: -; j_call: TRBJ2-7; cdr3_nt: TGTGCCAGCAGCGTCGGGACAGGGACTTACGAGCAGTACTTC; cdr3_aa: CASSVGTGTYEQYF
d_call: -; v_call: TRBV19; clone_size: -; j_call: TRBJ1-1; cdr3_nt: TGTGCCAGTAGTGGGCCGGGACAAATGAACACTGAAGCTTTCTTT; cdr3_aa: CASSGPGQMNTEAFF
d_call: -; v_call: TRBV18; clone_size: -; j_call: TRBJ1-5; cdr3_nt: TGTGCCAGCTCGGAGGCAGGGGGCAATCAGCCCCAGCATTTT; cdr3_aa: CASSEAGGNQPQHF
d_call: TRBD1; v_call: TRBV7-2; clone_size: -; j_call: TRBJ2-7; cdr3_nt: TGTGCCAGCAGCGCATACAGGGGGGAGAACTACGAGCAGTACTTC; cdr3_aa: CASSAYRGENYEQYF
d_call: -; v_call: TRBV18; clone_size: -; j_call: TRBJ2-2; cdr3_nt: TGTGCCAGCTCACCCCCGGGGGGCCTGAACACCGGGGAGCTGTTTTTT; cdr3_aa: CASSPPGGLNTGELFF
d_call: -; v_call: TRBV10-3; clone_size: few; j_call: TRBJ1-5; cdr3_nt: TGTGCCGCAGGGTCGGGGGACAATCAGCCCCAGCATTTT; cdr3_aa: CAAGSGDNQPQHF
d_call: -; v_call: TRBV6-5; clone_size: -; j_call: TRBJ2-5; cdr3_nt: TGTGCCAGCAAGGACGGGACTGGAGTAGAGACCCAGTACTTC; cdr3_aa: CASKDGTGVETQYF
d_call: TRBD2; v_call: TRBV7-8; clone_size: -; j_call: TRBJ2-3; cdr3_nt: TGTGCCAGCAGCCGAGGGACTAGCGGGCTTAATACAGATACGCAGTATTTT; cdr3_aa: CASSRGTSGLNTDTQYF
d_call: -; v_call: TRBV4-3; clone_size: -; j_call: TRBJ2-3; cdr3_nt: TGCGCCAGCAGCCAACGGGGGGCTACAGATACGCAGTATTTT; cdr3_aa: CASSQRGATDTQYF
d_call: TRBD1; v_call: TRBV10-3; clone_size: once; j_call: TRBJ1-1; cdr3_nt: TGTGCCATCAGTGAGTCGTCCGACAGGGCGGTCTCTGAAGCTTTCTTT; cdr3_aa: CAISESSDRAVSEAFF
d_call: -; v_call: TRBV25-1; clone_size: -; j_call: TRBJ1-4; cdr3_nt: TGTGCCAGCAGTGAATACAGGGGCGCTGGTGAAAAACTGTTTTTT; cdr3_aa: CASSEYRGAGEKLFF
d_call: -; v_call: TRBV19; clone_size: -; j_call: TRBJ2-7; cdr3_nt: TGTGCCATCACCGGACTGAGCTACGAGCAGTACTTC; cdr3_aa: CAITGLSYEQYF
d_call: -; v_call: TRBV5-1; clone_size: -; j_call: TRBJ1-1; cdr3_nt: TGCGCCAGCAGCGCAATCCAGGGGCGGAAGGCTTTCTTT; cdr3_aa: CASSAIQGRKAFF
d_call: TRBD1; v_call: TRBV19; clone_size: -; j_call: TRBJ2-7; cdr3_nt: TGTGCCAGTAGTATCGACAGGGGAGAGTACGAGCAGTACTTC; cdr3_aa: CASSIDRGEYEQYF
d_call: TRBD2; v_call: TRBV2; clone_size: -; j_call: TRBJ2-3; cdr3_nt: TGTGCCAGCAAAATAGCGGGGGGCACAGATACGCAGTATTTT; cdr3_aa: CASKIAGGTDTQYF
d_call: -; v_call: TRBV19; clone_size: -; j_call: TRBJ1-4; cdr3_nt: TGTGCCAGTAACGTTGACAGTAATGAAAAACTGTTTTTT; cdr3_aa: CASNVDSNEKLFF
d_call: -; v_call: TRBV7-2; clone_size: -; j_call: TRBJ1-1; cdr3_nt: TGTGCCAGCGCCACTACACTAATGAACACTGAAGCTTTCTTT; cdr3_aa: CASATTLMNTEAFF
d_call: -; v_call: TRBV19; clone_size: once; j_call: TRBJ1-2; cdr3_nt: TGTGCCAGTAGTTCTCTGGGGGGGTTCGAAGATGGCTACACCTTC; cdr3_aa: CASSSLGGFEDGYTF